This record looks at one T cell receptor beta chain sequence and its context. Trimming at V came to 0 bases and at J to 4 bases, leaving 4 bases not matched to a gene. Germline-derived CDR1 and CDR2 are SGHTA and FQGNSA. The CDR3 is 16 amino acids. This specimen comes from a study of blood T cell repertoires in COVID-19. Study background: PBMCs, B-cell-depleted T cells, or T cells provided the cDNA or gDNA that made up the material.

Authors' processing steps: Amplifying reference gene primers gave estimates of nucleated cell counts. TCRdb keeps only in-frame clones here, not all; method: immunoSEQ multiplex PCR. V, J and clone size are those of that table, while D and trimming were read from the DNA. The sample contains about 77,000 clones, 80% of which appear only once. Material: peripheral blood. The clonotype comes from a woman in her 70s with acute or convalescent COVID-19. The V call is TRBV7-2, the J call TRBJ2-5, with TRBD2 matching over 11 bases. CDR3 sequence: CASSLASGGAGETQYF. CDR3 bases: TGTGCCAGCAGCTTAGCTAGCGGGGGGGCCGGAGAGACCCAGTACTTC.